Listed below are T cell receptor beta chains from one sample, sequenced in a study of OX40 agonist ivuxolimab in advanced cancers. Profiled with immunoSEQ multiplex PCR; TCRdb holds only in-frame clones, not every one. The sample contains 84,000 or so clones, more than 80% of which appear only once. Sequencing was performed on CD4+ or CD8+ T cells sorted from blood, taken in a trial of the OX40 agonist ivuxolimab. The receptors here all came from an adult with an advanced solid tumor such as melanoma, head and neck, liver or kidney cancer. Each CDR3 is given with its conserved first and last residue. A D gene is named only where the DNA matches it firmly. Some rows have no size entry. The others give once, few or many, or a class for an expanded clone.

v_gene: TRBV30; abundance: -; d_gene: TRBD2; j_gene: TRBJ2-7; CDR3aa: CAWSVTSGLYEQYF; CDR3nt: TGTGCCTGGAGTGTTACTAGCGGCCTCTACGAGCAGTACTTC
v_gene: TRBV11-2; abundance: once; d_gene: -; j_gene: TRBJ2-3; CDR3aa: CASSKTRGTDTQYF; CDR3nt: TGTGCCAGCAGTAAAACTAGAGGCACAGATACGCAGTATTTT
v_gene: TRBV28; abundance: -; d_gene: TRBD2; j_gene: TRBJ2-5; CDR3aa: CASTGGGLETQYF; CDR3nt: TGTGCCAGCACAGGCGGGGGATTAGAGACCCAGTACTTC
v_gene: TRBV6-1; abundance: once; d_gene: TRBD1; j_gene: TRBJ1-1; CDR3aa: CASSPRTGVNTEAFF; CDR3nt: TGTGCCAGCAGCCCCCGGACAGGGGTGAACACTGAAGCTTTCTTT
v_gene: TRBV18; abundance: -; d_gene: -; j_gene: TRBJ2-2; CDR3aa: CASSQSAGELFF; CDR3nt: TGTGCCAGCTCTCAGAGCGCCGGGGAGCTGTTTTTT
v_gene: TRBV21-1; abundance: once; d_gene: -; j_gene: TRBJ1-5; CDR3aa: CASSKFDRNSNQPQHF; CDR3nt: TGTGCCAGCAGCAAGTTTGACAGGAATAGCAATCAGCCCCAGCATTTT
v_gene: TRBV7-2; abundance: -; d_gene: TRBD1; j_gene: TRBJ1-2; CDR3aa: CASSLAHGTGGGYTF; CDR3nt: TGTGCCAGCAGCTTAGCGCATGGGACAGGGGGCGGCTACACCTTC
v_gene: TRBV27; abundance: -; d_gene: -; j_gene: TRBJ1-2; CDR3aa: CASSLFLGIGGYTF; CDR3nt: TGTGCCAGCAGTTTATTCTTGGGAATCGGTGGCTACACCTTC
v_gene: TRBV5-6; abundance: -; d_gene: -; j_gene: TRBJ1-2; CDR3aa: CASSFGINYGYTF; CDR3nt: TGTGCCAGCAGCTTCGGCATAAACTATGGCTACACCTTC
v_gene: TRBV5-6; abundance: -; d_gene: -; j_gene: TRBJ1-1; CDR3aa: CASSPTGGRNTEAFF; CDR3nt: TGTGCCAGCAGCCCGACTGGCGGGAGGAACACTGAAGCTTTCTTT
v_gene: TRBV5-7; abundance: -; d_gene: -; j_gene: TRBJ1-4; CDR3aa: CASSSSRRGPNEKLFF; CDR3nt: TGTGCCAGCAGCTCCTCAAGACGGGGACCTAATGAAAAACTGTTTTTT
v_gene: TRBV7-2; abundance: -; d_gene: TRBD2; j_gene: TRBJ2-1; CDR3aa: CASTSGGTYNEQFF; CDR3nt: TGTGCCAGCACTAGCGGGGGCACCTACAATGAGCAGTTCTTC
v_gene: TRBV4-3; abundance: -; d_gene: TRBD2; j_gene: TRBJ2-3; CDR3aa: CASSQDRRTSDTDTQYF; CDR3nt: TGCGCCAGCAGCCAAGACCGAAGGACTAGCGACACAGATACGCAGTATTTT
v_gene: TRBV7-9; abundance: -; d_gene: TRBD1; j_gene: TRBJ2-5; CDR3aa: CASSSAGDREETQYF; CDR3nt: TGTGCCAGCAGCTCCGCTGGGGACAGGGAAGAGACCCAGTACTTC